This TCR beta chain was obtained from a study of shared clonotypes between healthy human individuals. This clone was found a few times. This CDR3 is 16 amino acids long. V dropped 4 bases and J dropped 3 bases, with 16 bases sitting between them. The germline gives CDR1 MGHRA, CDR2 YSYEKL. Produced via immunoSEQ multiplex PCR; TCRdb's table is partial and in-frame only. The data hold some 1,100,000 clones, with 78% observed a single time. The source of this sequence is a man between 18 and 29 years old in good health. Some clones in this sample may be carry-over from other donors' samples. The sample taken for sequencing was memory CD4+ T cells from PBMCs. The subset was: CD45RA-negative fraction. The V call is TRBV4-1, the J call TRBJ1-5; D may be TRBD1 (5 bases). CDR3 protein: CASSREDTGLNQPQHF. CDR3 bases: TGCGCCAGCAGCCGCGAAGACACGGGGCTCAATCAGCCCCAGCATTTT.